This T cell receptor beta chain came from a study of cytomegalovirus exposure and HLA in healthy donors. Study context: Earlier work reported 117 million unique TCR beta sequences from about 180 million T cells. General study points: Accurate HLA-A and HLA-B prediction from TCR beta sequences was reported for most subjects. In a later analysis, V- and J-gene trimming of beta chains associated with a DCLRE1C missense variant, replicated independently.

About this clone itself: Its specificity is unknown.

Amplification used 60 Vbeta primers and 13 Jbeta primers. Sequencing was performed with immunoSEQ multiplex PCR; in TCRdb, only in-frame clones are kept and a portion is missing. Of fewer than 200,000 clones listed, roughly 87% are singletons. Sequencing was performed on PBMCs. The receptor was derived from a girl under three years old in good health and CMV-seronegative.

The CDR3 DNA follows: TGTGCCAGTCAGGGGGTTGCTAATGAAAAACTGTTTTTT. Translating gives CASQGVANEKLFF. The rearrangement joins TRBV6-5 to TRBJ1-4; TRBD1 aligns across 7 bases. Germline CDR1 MNHEY, CDR2 SVGAGI. The CDR3 sequence is 13 residues long. V lost 9 bases, J lost 3 bases, and 4 bases stayed unmatched.